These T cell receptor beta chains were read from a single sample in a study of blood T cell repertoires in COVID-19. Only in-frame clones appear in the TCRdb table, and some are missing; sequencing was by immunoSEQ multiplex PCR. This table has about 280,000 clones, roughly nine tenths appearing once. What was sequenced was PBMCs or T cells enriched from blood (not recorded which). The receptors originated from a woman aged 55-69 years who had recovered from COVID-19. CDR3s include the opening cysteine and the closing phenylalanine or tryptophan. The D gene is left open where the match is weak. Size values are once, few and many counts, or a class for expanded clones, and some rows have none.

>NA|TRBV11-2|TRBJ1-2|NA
CASSLEGIYGYTF
TGTGCCAGCAGCTTAGAGGGCATCTATGGCTACACCTTC
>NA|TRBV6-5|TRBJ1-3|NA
CASSYSRDGNTIYF
TGTGCCAGCAGTTACTCTCGGGATGGAAACACCATATATTTT
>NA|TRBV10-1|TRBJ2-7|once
CASSENGRNEQYF
TGCGCCAGCAGTGAAAACGGGAGAAACGAGCAGTACTTC
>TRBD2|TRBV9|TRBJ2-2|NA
CASSVGLAGGNTGELFF
TGTGCCAGCAGCGTAGGACTAGCGGGGGGGAACACCGGGGAGCTGTTTTTT
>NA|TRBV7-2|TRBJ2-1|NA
CASSFGLYNEQFF
TGTGCCAGCAGCTTTGGGCTATACAATGAGCAGTTCTTC
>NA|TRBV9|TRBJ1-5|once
CASSADGSGNQPQHF
TGTGCCAGCAGCGCCGACGGTAGCGGGAATCAGCCCCAGCATTTT
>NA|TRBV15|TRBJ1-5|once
CAGGSSEQHF
TGTGCCGGGGGGAGTTCCGAGCAGCATTTT
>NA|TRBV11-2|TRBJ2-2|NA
CASSKAGIGELFF
TGTGCCAGCAGCAAGGCAGGGATCGGGGAGCTGTTTTTT
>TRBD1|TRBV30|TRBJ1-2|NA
CALKPTGNYGYTF
TGTGCCTTAAAGCCGACAGGGAACTATGGCTACACCTTC
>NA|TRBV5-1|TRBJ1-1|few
CASSLTERNTEAFF
TGCGCCAGCAGCTTGACTGAAAGGAACACTGAAGCTTTCTTT
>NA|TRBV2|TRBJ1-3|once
CASTPGGPYSGNTIYF
TGTGCCAGCACCCCGGGAGGGCCCTACTCTGGAAACACCATATATTTT
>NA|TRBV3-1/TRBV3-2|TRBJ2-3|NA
CASSQLGSTDTQYF
TGTGCCAGCAGCCAGCTCGGGTCCACAGATACGCAGTATTTT
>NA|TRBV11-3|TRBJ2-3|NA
CASSLGPNVDTQYF
TGTGCCAGCAGCTTGGGGCCAAATGTAGATACGCAGTATTTT
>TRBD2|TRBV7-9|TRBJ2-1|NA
CASSLVLAGNYNEQFF
TGTGCCAGCAGCTTAGTCCTAGCGGGAAACTACAATGAGCAGTTCTTC
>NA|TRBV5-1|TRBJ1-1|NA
CASSLAEGTEAFF
TGCGCCAGCAGCTTGGCCGAGGGCACTGAAGCTTTCTTT
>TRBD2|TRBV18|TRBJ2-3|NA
CASSPVGRTDTQYF
TGTGCCAGCTCACCAGTCGGGAGGACAGATACGCAGTATTTT
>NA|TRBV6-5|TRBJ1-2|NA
CASSIVWGYTF
TGTGCCAGCAGTATAGTTTGGGGCTACACCTTC
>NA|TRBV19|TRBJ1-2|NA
CASSSPFPGDGYTF
TGTGCCAGTAGTTCTCCCTTCCCTGGAGATGGCTACACCTTC
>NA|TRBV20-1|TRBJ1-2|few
CSASDYGYTF
TGCAGTGCCTCGGACTATGGCTACACCTTC
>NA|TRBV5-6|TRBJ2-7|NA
CASSEGGSSYEQYF
TGTGCCAGCAGTGAAGGGGGTAGCTCCTACGAGCAGTACTTC
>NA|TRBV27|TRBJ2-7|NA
CASSRGNEQYF
TGTGCCAGCAGCCGAGGGAACGAGCAGTACTTC
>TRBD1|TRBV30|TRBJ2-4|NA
CAWSDPTRTGEVIQYF
TGTGCCTGGAGTGATCCAACTCGGACAGGGGAGGTTATTCAGTACTTC
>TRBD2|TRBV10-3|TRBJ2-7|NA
CAIKRDREQYF
TGTGCCATCAAGCGGGACCGCGAGCAGTACTTC
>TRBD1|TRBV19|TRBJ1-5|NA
CASSRQGRDNQPQHF
TGTGCCAGTAGTAGACAGGGAAGGGACAATCAGCCCCAGCATTTT
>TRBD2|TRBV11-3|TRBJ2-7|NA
CASSSNAGTSVYEQYF
TGTGCCAGCAGTTCGAACGCCGGGACTAGCGTATACGAGCAGTACTTC
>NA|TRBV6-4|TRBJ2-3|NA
CASSERDTDTQYF
TGTGCCAGCAGTGAGCGGGACACAGATACGCAGTATTTT
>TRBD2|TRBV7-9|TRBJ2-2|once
CASKTSGFSGELFF
TGTGCCAGCAAAACTAGCGGGTTTTCCGGGGAGCTGTTTTTT
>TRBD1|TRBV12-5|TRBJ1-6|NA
CASGQDRTRDYNSPLHF
TGTGCTAGTGGCCAGGACAGGACCCGCGACTATAATTCACCCCTCCACTTT
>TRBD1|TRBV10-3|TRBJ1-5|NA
CAISNQQGNQPQHF
TGTGCCATCAGCAACCAACAGGGGAACCAGCCCCAGCATTTT
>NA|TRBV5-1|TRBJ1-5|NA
CASSLDIHQPQHF
TGCGCCAGCAGCTTGGATATTCATCAGCCCCAGCATTTT
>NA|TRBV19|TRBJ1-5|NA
CASSQLGGNQPQHF
TGTGCCAGTAGCCAACTCGGAGGCAATCAGCCCCAGCATTTT
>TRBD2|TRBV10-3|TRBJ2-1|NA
CAIQSGLAGGGSYNEQFF
TGTGCCATCCAATCGGGACTAGCGGGAGGAGGCTCCTACAATGAGCAGTTCTTC
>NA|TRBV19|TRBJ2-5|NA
CASRPSQGRGETQYF
TGTGCCAGTAGACCCTCCCAGGGGAGAGGAGAGACCCAGTACTTC
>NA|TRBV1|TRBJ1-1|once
CTSSQYRDTIDLNTEAFF
TGCACCAGCAGCCAATACCGGGACACCATTGATCTGAACACTGAAGCTTTCTTT
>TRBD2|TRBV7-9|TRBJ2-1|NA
CASSLGLAGRLIF
TGTGCCAGCAGCTTAGGGCTAGCGGGACGATTAATCTTC
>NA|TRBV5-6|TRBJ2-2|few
CASSLPSGTGELFF
TGTGCCAGCAGCTTACCGTCGGGGACCGGGGAGCTGTTTTTT
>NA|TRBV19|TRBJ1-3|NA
CASSTSGDSGNTIYF
TGTGCCAGTAGTACCTCGGGGGACTCTGGAAACACCATATATTTT